This T cell receptor (beta chain) is from a study of cytomegalovirus exposure and HLA in healthy donors. V was clipped by 4 bases and J by 0 bases; unmatched bases: 3. CDR3 length: 15 amino acids. The germline CDR1 and CDR2 sequences are PRHDT and FYEKMQ (reference sequence). Study findings and constraints: It was reported that the classifier diagnosed cytomegalovirus status with high specificity and sensitivity in both the original and validation cohorts. In vitro confirmation showed a few CMV-associated chains to be CMV antigen specific.

This clone has just one count. The antigen is unknown. It was with 60 Vbeta and 13 Jbeta primers that the PCR ran. Assay used: immunoSEQ multiplex PCR; TCRdb lists only in-frame clones, some missing. The sample contains approximately 100,000 clones, about 81% of which appear only once. V and J are TRBV13 and TRBJ2-3; 8 positions match TRBD2. The material sequenced was PBMCs. The source of this sequence is a woman in her thirties or forties in good health and CMV-seropositive. The CDR3 spells CASSSSGGSTDTQYF. The DNA for the CDR3 is TGTGCCAGCAGCTCGAGCGGGGGTAGCACAGATACGCAGTATTTT.